The clone carrying this T cell receptor beta chain was counted between two and nine times. Its cognate antigen is unknown. V was cut by 7 bases and J by 5 bases, with 16 bases left in between. The CDR3 length is 14 residues. The V gene's germline CDR1 is MNHEY and CDR2 SMNVEV (reference sequence). This entry belongs to a study of CD8 T cells in ankylosing spondylitis. General study points: Seemingly characteristic of ankylosing spondylitis blood was a TCR beta motif consisting of about 8 highly homologous variants. Previously reported in reactive arthritis synovial fluid and blood were some of the motif variants.

In TCRdb, the 5' RACE reads were re-called with MiXCR into one record per CDR3 protein. The sample lists 270,000 or so distinct CDR3 sequences, roughly 18% occurring once. The chain recombines TRBV27 with TRBJ2-3; D may be TRBD2 (5 bases). The receptor was isolated from a male donor with ankylosing spondylitis or in good health (not recorded which). The sequenced sample consisted of blood, either unsorted or a sorted T cell fraction (not recorded which). This CDR3 is CASTPPGSKDTQYF. The CDR3 DNA reads as TGTGCCAGCACCCCACCGGGGTCTAAAGATACGCAGTATTTT.